A selection of T cell receptor beta chains follows, all from one sample in a study of T cell responses to AZD1222 COVID-19 vaccine. Clones were sequenced by immunoSEQ multiplex PCR, and TCRdb holds only the in-frame ones, with some missing. The repertoire consists of roughly 130,000 clones, with about 87% occurring once and the leading ten covering roughly 6%. The sequencing used peripheral blood, collected on day 0 of AZD1222 vaccination. The receptors stem from an adult in good health. Both conserved end residues are part of each CDR3. The order of the fields is clone size, D gene, V gene, J gene, CDR3 DNA, CDR3 protein. D genes are given only for firm matches. Clone size is stated in some rows and not others, as once, few, many or a class when expanded.

>-|-|TRBV30|TRBJ1-2
TGTGCCTGGAGTGTACGCAGGGCCGATGTCTCTTCTCATGGCTACACCTTC
CAWSVRRADVSSHGYTF
>-|-|TRBV5-1|TRBJ1-2
TGCGCCAGCAGCTTGGAGGGGACACTATATGGCTACACCTTC
CASSLEGTLYGYTF
>-|-|TRBV27|TRBJ1-1
TGTGCCAGCAGTCTAATATCCCCCCGGGGCCCAAACACTGAAGCTTTCTTT
CASSLISPRGPNTEAFF
>-|-|TRBV5-1|TRBJ1-4
TGCGCCAGCAGCTTGTCCTTCGTGGACGGATCAAATGAAAAACTGTTTTTT
CASSLSFVDGSNEKLFF
>once|TRBD1|TRBV14|TRBJ1-4
TGTGCCAGCAGCCCGGACAGGCGAAGGGAAAAACTGTTTTTT
CASSPDRRREKLFF
>once|-|TRBV2|TRBJ1-5
TGTGCCAGCAGTGAAGGGGGAGTAGGTCAGCCCCAGCATTTT
CASSEGGVGQPQHF
>-|-|TRBV29-1|TRBJ2-7
TGCAGCGACACCAGGATTGGGGCCTACGAGCAGTACTTC
CSDTRIGAYEQYF
>-|-|TRBV9|TRBJ1-2
TGTGCCACCAACGGGGGCTGGGGCTATGGCTACACCTTC
CATNGGWGYGYTF
>-|-|TRBV28|TRBJ2-1
TGTGCCAGCAGTCCTAGCCTCAATGAGCAGTTCTTC
CASSPSLNEQFF
>-|-|TRBV27|TRBJ2-5
TGTGCCAGCAGTCGCCAGGGAGCTGAGACCCAGTACTTC
CASSRQGAETQYF
>-|TRBD1|TRBV9|TRBJ1-4
TGTGCCAGCAGCGGACAGGGTGGAGGACTAAATGAAAAACTGTTTTTT
CASSGQGGGLNEKLFF
>once|TRBD1|TRBV7-9|TRBJ2-1
TGTGCCAGCAGCTTGGACAGGGGTCTATACAATGAGCAGTTCTTC
CASSLDRGLYNEQFF
>-|-|TRBV9|TRBJ2-2
TGTGCCAGCAGCGTAGGGCCAGGGGGGCCAACCGGGGAGCTGTTTTTT
CASSVGPGGPTGELFF